Listed here are 21 T cell receptor beta chains from one sample, sequenced in a study of T cells in Graves' hyperthyroidism and ophthalmopathy. RNA transcripts served as the template for amplifying TCR beta CDR3 regions. A first-round RT-PCR of the TCR CDR3 used the HTBI primer set. TCRdb reanalysed the multiplex PCR reads using MiXCR and keeps one entry per CDR3 protein. The table shows 250,000 to 300,000 distinct CDR3 sequences, with roughly 15% occurring only once. What was sequenced was blood. These receptors originate from a woman between 40 and 55 years old with Graves' hyperthyroidism that later progressed to Graves' ophthalmopathy.

This clonotype has a count of ten or more. The V gene is TRBV9, the J gene TRBJ2-1; possibly TRBD2 for D (6 bases). The V end was cut by 2 bases, the J end by 2 bases, with 14 bases between. The CDR3 runs to 16 residues. Germline V gives CDR1 SGDLS, CDR2 YYNGEE. The chain's CDR3 is CASSVKLAGAYNEQFF. The CDR3 DNA sequence: TGTGCCAGCAGCGTGAAACTAGCTGGGGCCTACAATGAGCAGTTCTTC.

Many counts were recorded for this clonotype. This sequence joins TRBV6-5 and TRBJ2-5; 10 bases align to TRBD1. The CDR3 is made up of 14 amino acids. The V and J ends lost 2 bases and 5 bases, in that order; junction bases with no gene match: 2. The V gene's germline CDR1 is MNHEY and CDR2 SVGAGI. The CDR3 DNA reads TGTGCCAGCAGTTACACGGGACAGGGGGAGACCCAGTACTTC. As protein: CASSYTGQGETQYF.

The chain uses TRBV29-1 and TRBJ2-7, with 11 bases aligning to TRBD2. The germline CDR1 and CDR2 sequences are SQVTM and ANQGSEA. CDR3 length: 16 amino acids. The V segment lost 4 bases and the J segment 3 bases; nucleotides outside the gene matches: 11. CDR3: CSVGVLAGVRHYEQYF. In DNA, the CDR3 is TGCAGCGTTGGGGTACTAGCGGGAGTCCGTCACTACGAGCAGTACTTC.

This clonotype was picked up many times. This chain uses TRBV6-1 with TRBJ2-5, with a tentative D call TRBD2 (5 bases). The V gene lost 2 bases and the J gene lost 5 bases, with 6 bases spanning the gap. Germline-derived CDR1 and CDR2 are MNHNS and SASEGT. This CDR3 region has 12 residues. The CDR3 region is CASSESGETQYF. CDR3 bases: TGTGCCAGCAGTGAATCGGGGGAGACCCAGTACTTC.

This clonotype was observed many times. The chain employs TRBV11-2 and TRBJ2-7, with D possibly matching TRBD2 (6 bases). The CDR3 covers 12 residues. Germline V lookup: CDR1 SGHAT, CDR2 FQNNGV. As DNA, the CDR3 is TGTGCATCGGGGCGGGACCGCTACGAGCAGTACTTC. This encodes CASGRDRYEQYF.

V and J are TRBV5-1 and TRBJ1-2, with D possibly matching TRBD1 (6 bases). The V gene lost 4 bases and the J gene lost 3 bases, with 13 bases spanning the gap. The germline CDR1 and CDR2 sequences are SGHRS and YFSETQ. The CDR3 covers 14 residues. CDR3 region: CASSINRDYYGYTF. CDR3 DNA sequence: TGCGCCAGCAGCATAAACAGGGACTACTATGGCTACACCTTC.

The sample holds many counts of this clonotype. The chain carries TRBV11-2 and TRBJ2-7; TRBD2 agrees at 8 bases. CDR1 is SGHAT and CDR2 is FQNNGV in the germline V gene. V lost 3 bases, J lost 1 base, and 11 bases stayed unmatched. The CDR3 is 17 amino acids. As DNA, the CDR3 is TGTGCCAGCAGCTTTTACTCGGGTCTAGCGGGTTCCTACGAGCAGTACTTC. Protein sequence: CASSFYSGLAGSYEQYF.

A remark on this clonotype: A read error may explain this, as a much larger clone is one base away. The chain combines TRBV30 with TRBJ2-7; D is unresolved. V was shortened by 2 bases and J by 0 bases, with 11 bases between the two germline ends. Looked up from germline, CDR1 is GTSNPN and CDR2 is SVGIG (reference sequence). The CDR3 length is 14 residues. This CDR3 is CAWSLCANSYEQYF. In nucleotides, the CDR3 is TGTGCCTGGAGTTTGTGCGCTAACTCCTACGAGCAGTACTTC.

This clonotype was observed at least ten times. This rearrangement joins TRBV30 to TRBJ1-1; 8 bases agree with TRBD1. The CDR3 runs to 14 residues. The V and J ends lost 3 bases and 1 base, in that order; junction bases with no gene match: 4. The germline V gene has CDR1 GTSNPN and CDR2 SVGIG (reference sequence). CDR3 sequence (DNA): TGTGCCTGGAGCTCAGGGGGCGCGAACACTGAAGCTTTCTTT. The encoded protein is CAWSSGGANTEAFF.

Ten or more counts support this clonotype. This chain joins TRBV24-1 and TRBJ2-3; possibly TRBD2 for D (5 bases). Germline V gene lookup returns CDR1 KGHDR and CDR2 SFDVKD. The CDR3 covers 15 residues. With 2 bases removed from V and 2 bases from J, the gap between germline ends came to 10 bases. Here the CDR3 DNA reads TGTGCCACCAGTGATTGGAGCGGACCCACAGATACGCAGTATTTT. Residues: CATSDWSGPTDTQYF.

This clonotype was observed at least ten times. The J gene is TRBJ2-3, the V gene TRBV7-3; no clear D. From germline, CDR1 is SGHTA and CDR2 FQGTGA. This CDR3 comprises 12 residues. Trimming took 1 base from V and 6 from J, leaving 5 bases between them. The CDR3 bases are TGTGCCAGCAGCTTAAACGGGGATACGCAGTATTTT. Protein product: CASSLNGDTQYF.

The table lists this clonotype with many counts. The gene calls are TRBV27 and TRBJ2-1, with 7 bases matching TRBD1. Trimming took 5 bases from V and 13 from J; bases not matched to a gene: 11. Germline lookup yields CDR1 MNHEY and CDR2 SMNVEV (reference sequence). CDR3 length: 13 amino acids. CDR3 sequence: CASSRGQSFVQFF. CDR3 bases: TGTGCCAGCAGTCGGGGACAGTCATTTGTACAGTTCTTC.

The sample holds many counts of this clonotype. The CDR3 sequence: CASSLDPNTEAFF. The CDR3 coding sequence is TGCGCCAGCAGCTTGGACCCAAACACTGAAGCTTTCTTT. The chain is built from TRBV5-1 and TRBJ1-1; D ambiguous. Germline CDR1 is SGHRS and CDR2 is YFSETQ. The CDR3 extends over 13 amino acids. The germline V and J ends were trimmed by 0 bases and 2 bases, with 5 bases remaining between them.

This clonotype was observed at least ten times. The chain employs TRBV6-6 and TRBJ2-1; TRBD2 might be the D (5 bases). Per the germline V gene, CDR1 is MNHNY and CDR2 is SVGAGI (reference sequence). V gave up 2 bases and J gave up 0 bases, with 11 bases separating them. This CDR3 is 16 amino acids long. CDR3 protein: CASSYPLASSYNEQFF. In DNA form, the CDR3 reads TGTGCCAGCAGTTACCCGCTAGCTAGCTCCTACAATGAGCAGTTCTTC.

This clonotype was seen ten or more times. V and J are TRBV15 and TRBJ1-1; D is uncertain. Germline CDR1 LNHNV, CDR2 YYDKDF (reference sequence). The CDR3 is 13 residues long. V was cut by 0 bases and J by 1 base, with 3 bases left in between. CDR3 in DNA: TGTGCCACCAGCAGAGAACCGAACACTGAAGCTTTCTTT. Translated: CATSREPNTEAFF. Supplemented by reference TRBV15 and TRBJ1-1, the full variable domain reads DAMVIQNPRYQVTQFGKPVTLSCSQTLNHNVMYWYQQKSSQAPKLLFHYYDKDFNNEADTPDNFQSRRPNTSFCFLDIRSPGLGDTAMYLCATSREPNTEAFFGQGTRLTVV.

J is TRBJ2-3 and V is TRBV5-1; TRBD2 might be the D (6 bases). V gave up 0 bases and J gave up 3 bases, with 14 bases separating them. Looked up from germline, CDR1 is SGHRS and CDR2 is YFSETQ. The CDR3 sequence is 16 residues long. The CDR3 loop is CASSLAGGVSTDTQYF. Written as DNA, the CDR3 is TGCGCCAGCAGCTTGGCCGGCGGGGTATCTACAGATACGCAGTATTTT.

The chain is built from TRBV19 and TRBJ1-1, with a possible D match to TRBD1 (5 bases). Trimming took off 3 bases at V and 1 base at J, with 6 bases between the two ends. Germline V CDR1 and CDR2: LNHDA, SQIVND (reference sequence). CDR3 length equals 13 residues. The CDR3 DNA sequence: TGTGCCAGTAGTATGACAGAGAACACTGAAGCTTTCTTT. The encoded protein is CASSMTENTEAFF.

J is TRBJ1-5 and V is TRBV30, with 11 positions matching TRBD1. CDR1 is GTSNPN, CDR2 SVGIG, per germline (reference sequence). J was trimmed by 3 bases and V by 2 bases; bases with no gene match: 3. CDR3 length: 15 amino acids. In nucleotides, the CDR3 is TGTGCCTGGAGTAGGACAGGGGGCTTCAATCAGCCCCAGCATTTT. Its protein product is CAWSRTGGFNQPQHF.

This clonotype was counted ten times or more. J is TRBJ2-7 and V is TRBV6-2 or TRBV6-3; D might be TRBD1 or TRBD2, each matching 5 bases. V gave up 7 bases and J gave up 4 bases, with 17 bases separating them. The germline CDR1 and CDR2 sequences are MNHEY and SVGEGT. This CDR3 is built from 14 residues. In DNA, the CDR3 is TGTGCCAGCACCCCAGAGGGGCGCGATTACGAGCAGTACTTC. Translated: CASTPEGRDYEQYF.

A few counts support this clonotype. This chain links TRBV27 with TRBJ2-2; no definite D call. V lost 6 bases and J lost 4, with 12 bases in between. CDR1 and CDR2 (germline): MNHEY, SMNVEV (reference sequence). This CDR3 comprises 14 residues. The CDR3 loop reads CASRTYFITGELFF. The CDR3 region has the DNA TGTGCCAGCAGGACATACTTCATCACCGGGGAGCTGTTTTTT.

This clonotype was observed many times. This chain joins TRBV7-9 and TRBJ2-5; 7 nucleotides agree with TRBD1. The V gene end was trimmed by 4 bases and the J gene end by 0 bases; junction bases not matched to a gene: 5. The CDR3 totals 15 residues. The germline gives CDR1 SEHNR, CDR2 FQNEAQ (reference sequence). CDR3 loop: CASSSGTGDQETQYF. The CDR3 DNA reads TGTGCCAGCAGCTCGGGTACAGGGGACCAAGAGACCCAGTACTTC.